This T cell receptor beta chain was sequenced in a study of ipilimumab plus nivolumab after autologous stem cell transplantation. Study-level background: The myeloma group: high-risk transplant-naive, or relapse within 3 years after first autologous transplant.

Ipilimumab, 1 mg/kg, started 14 to 28 days after autologous transplant. Through week 26, nivolumab 3 mg/kg IV was given weeks 1, 4, 7, 10, then biweekly. About this clone itself: What it binds is not known.

Only in-frame clones appear in the TCRdb table, and some are missing; sequencing was by immunoSEQ multiplex PCR. The repertoire includes 43,000 or so clones, nearly 90% of them detected once, and approximately 0.83% sits in the top ten. The germline V gene encodes CDR1 SEHNR and CDR2 FQNEAQ (reference sequence). CDR3 size: 12 residues. The V and J ends lost 10 bases and 2 bases respectively, with 11 bases between them. Study-wide findings and caveats: Per the authors, repertoire, Treg and microbiota data justify further study.

This sequence originates from a male donor with multiple myeloma. V is TRBV7-9 and J is TRBJ1-2, with D unresolved. The sequencing used PBMCs, collected in a trial of ipilimumab plus nivolumab as post-transplant consolidation. CDR3 sequence: CATTDANYGYTF. The DNA of the CDR3 is TGTGCCACCACAGACGCCAACTATGGCTACACCTTC.